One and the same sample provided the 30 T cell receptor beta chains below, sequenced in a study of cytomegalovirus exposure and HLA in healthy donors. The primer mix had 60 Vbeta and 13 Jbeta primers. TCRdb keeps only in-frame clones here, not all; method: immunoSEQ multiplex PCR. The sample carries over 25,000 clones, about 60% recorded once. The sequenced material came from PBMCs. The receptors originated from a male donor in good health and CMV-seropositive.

Written as DNA, the CDR3 is TGCAGCGTCAGGACAGGGTACGGACAGCCCCAGCATTTT. It translates to CSVRTGYGQPQHF. This chain uses TRBV29-1 with TRBJ1-5; 8 nucleotides line up with TRBD1. This CDR3 contains 13 residues. V shed 6 bases, J shed 7 bases, and the junction held 8 bases outside the gene matches. Germline values: CDR1 SQVTM, CDR2 ANQGSEA.

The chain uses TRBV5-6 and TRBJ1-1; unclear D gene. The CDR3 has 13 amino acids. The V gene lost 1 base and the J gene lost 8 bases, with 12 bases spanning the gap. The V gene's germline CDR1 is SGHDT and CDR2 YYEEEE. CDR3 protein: CASSLRHAGEAFF. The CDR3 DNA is TGTGCCAGCAGCTTGAGGCACGCAGGAGAAGCTTTCTTT.

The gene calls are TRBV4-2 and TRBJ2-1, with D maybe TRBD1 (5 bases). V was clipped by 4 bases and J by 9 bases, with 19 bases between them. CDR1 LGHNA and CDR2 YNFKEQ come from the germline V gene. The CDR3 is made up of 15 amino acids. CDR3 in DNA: TGTGCCAGCAGCCCCCCAGGCCAGCAGGGAACTGAGCAGTTCTTC. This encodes CASSPPGQQGTEQFF.

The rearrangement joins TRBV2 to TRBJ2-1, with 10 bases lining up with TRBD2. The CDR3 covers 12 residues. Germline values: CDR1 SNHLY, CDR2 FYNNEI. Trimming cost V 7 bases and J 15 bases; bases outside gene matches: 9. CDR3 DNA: TGTGCCAGCAAGGTAGAGCGGGGGGGCCTGTTCTTC. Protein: CASKVERGGLFF.

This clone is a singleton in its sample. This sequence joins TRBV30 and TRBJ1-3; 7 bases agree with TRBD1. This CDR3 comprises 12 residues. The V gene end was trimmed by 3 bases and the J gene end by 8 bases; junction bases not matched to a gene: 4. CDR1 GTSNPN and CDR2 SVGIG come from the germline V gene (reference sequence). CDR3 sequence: CAWSRDSYTIYF. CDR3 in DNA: TGTGCCTGGAGCCGGGACAGCTACACCATATATTTT.

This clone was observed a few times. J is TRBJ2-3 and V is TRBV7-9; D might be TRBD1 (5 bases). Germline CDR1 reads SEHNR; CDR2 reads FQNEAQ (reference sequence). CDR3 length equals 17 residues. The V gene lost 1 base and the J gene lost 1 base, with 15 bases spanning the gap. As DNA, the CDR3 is TGTGCCAGCAGCTTAGGATCCACAGGATCCCGCACAGATACGCAGTATTTT. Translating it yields CASSLGSTGSRTDTQYF.

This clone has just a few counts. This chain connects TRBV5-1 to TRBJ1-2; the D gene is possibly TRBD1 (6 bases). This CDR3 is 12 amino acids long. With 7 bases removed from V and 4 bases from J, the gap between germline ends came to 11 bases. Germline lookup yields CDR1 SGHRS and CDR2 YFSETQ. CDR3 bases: TGCGCCAGCTTCCGGACAGCCTATGGCTACACCTTC. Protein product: CASFRTAYGYTF. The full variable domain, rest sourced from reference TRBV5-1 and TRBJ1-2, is KAGVTQTPRYLIKTRGQQVTLSCSPISGHRSVSWYQQTPGQGLQFLFEYFSETQRNKGNFPGRFSGRQFSNSRSEMNVSTLELGDSALYLCASFRTAYGYTFGSGTRLTVV.

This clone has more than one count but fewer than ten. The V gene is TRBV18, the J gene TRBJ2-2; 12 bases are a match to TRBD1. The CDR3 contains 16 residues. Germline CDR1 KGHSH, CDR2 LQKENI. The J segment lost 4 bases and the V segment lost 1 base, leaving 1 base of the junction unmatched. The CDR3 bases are TGTGCCAGCTCACCACAGGGACAGGGGGCCACCGGGGAGCTGTTTTTT. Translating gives CASSPQGQGATGELFF. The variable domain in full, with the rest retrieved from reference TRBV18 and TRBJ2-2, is NAGVMQNPRHLVRRRGQEARLRCSPMKGHSHVYWYRQLPEEGLKFMVYLQKENIIDESGMPKERFSAEFPKEGPSILRIQQVVRGDSAAYFCASSPQGQGATGELFFGEGSRLTVL.

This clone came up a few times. The CDR3 region is CASRVGRGVSNQPQHF. CDR3 in DNA: TGTGCCAGTAGAGTTGGCAGGGGGGTTAGCAATCAGCCCCAGCATTTT. The chain links TRBV19 to TRBJ1-5, with 7 bases lining up with TRBD1. CDR1 and CDR2 (germline): LNHDA, SQIVND (reference sequence). Germline trimming cut 6 bases from V and 0 bases from J; bases unmatched to any gene: 8. CDR3 length: 16 amino acids.

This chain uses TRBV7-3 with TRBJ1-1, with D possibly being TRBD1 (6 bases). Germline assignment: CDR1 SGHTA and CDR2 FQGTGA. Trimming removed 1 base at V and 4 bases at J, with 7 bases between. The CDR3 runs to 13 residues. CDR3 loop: CASSLKQGTEAFF. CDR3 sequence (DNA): TGTGCCAGCAGCTTAAAACAGGGCACTGAAGCTTTCTTT. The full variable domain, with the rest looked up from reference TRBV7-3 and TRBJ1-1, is GAGVSQTPSNKVTEKGKYVELRCDPISGHTALYWYRQSLGQGPEFLIYFQGTGAADDSGLPNDRFFAVRPEGSVSTLKIQRTERGDSAVYLCASSLKQGTEAFFGQGTRLTVV.

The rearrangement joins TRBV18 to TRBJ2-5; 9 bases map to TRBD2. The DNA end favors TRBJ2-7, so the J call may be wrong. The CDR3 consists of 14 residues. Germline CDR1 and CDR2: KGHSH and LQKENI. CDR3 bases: TGTGCCAGCTCGACTAGCGGAGCCTCCTACGAGCAGTACTTC. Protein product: CASSTSGASYEQYF.

CDR3 sequence reads: CASRRDGYTF. The CDR3 region has the DNA TGTGCCAGCCGACGGGATGGCTACACCTTC. V gene TRBV2 combines with J gene TRBJ1-2; D is ambiguous. V was trimmed by 8 bases and J by 6 bases, leaving 7 bases between them. The germline V gene has CDR1 SNHLY and CDR2 FYNNEI. The CDR3 covers 10 residues. Full variable domain (rest looked up from reference TRBV2 and TRBJ1-2): EPEVTQTPSHQVTQMGQEVILRCVPISNHLYFYWYRQILGQKVEFLVSFYNNEISEKSEIFDDQFSVERPDGSNFTLKIRSTKLEDSAMYFCASRRDGYTFGSGTRLTVV.

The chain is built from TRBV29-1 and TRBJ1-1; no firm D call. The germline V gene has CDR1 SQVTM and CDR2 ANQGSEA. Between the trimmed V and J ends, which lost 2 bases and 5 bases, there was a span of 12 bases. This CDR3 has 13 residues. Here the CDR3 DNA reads TGCAGCGTTGAAAAGAGTACGAAGACTGAAGCTTTCTTT. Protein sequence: CSVEKSTKTEAFF.

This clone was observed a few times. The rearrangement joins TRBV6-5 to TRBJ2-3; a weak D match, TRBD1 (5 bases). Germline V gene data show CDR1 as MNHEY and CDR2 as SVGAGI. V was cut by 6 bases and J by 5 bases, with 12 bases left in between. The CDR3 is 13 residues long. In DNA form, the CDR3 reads TGTGCCAGCAGCCAGACAGTTTTAGATACGCAGTATTTT. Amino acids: CASSQTVLDTQYF.

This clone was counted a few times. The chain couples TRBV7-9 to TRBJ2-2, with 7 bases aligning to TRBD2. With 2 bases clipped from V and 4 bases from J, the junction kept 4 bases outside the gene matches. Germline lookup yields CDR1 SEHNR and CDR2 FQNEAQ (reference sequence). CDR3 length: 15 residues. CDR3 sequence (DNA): TGTGCCAGCAGCTTACAAGGCGGGAGCACCGGGGAGCTGTTTTTT. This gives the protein CASSLQGGSTGELFF.

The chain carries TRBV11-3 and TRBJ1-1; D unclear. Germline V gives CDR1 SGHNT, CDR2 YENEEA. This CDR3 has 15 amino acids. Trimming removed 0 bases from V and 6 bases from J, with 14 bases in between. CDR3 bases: TGTGCCAGCAGCTTAGATTCGAGGGTATACCCTGAAGCTTTCTTT. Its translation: CASSLDSRVYPEAFF.

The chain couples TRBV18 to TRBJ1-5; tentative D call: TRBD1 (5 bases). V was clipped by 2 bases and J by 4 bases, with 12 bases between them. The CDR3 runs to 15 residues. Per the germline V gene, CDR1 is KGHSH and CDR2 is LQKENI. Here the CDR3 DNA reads TGTGCCAGCTCACCAGGGGACTCTTTAAATCAGCCCCAGCATTTT. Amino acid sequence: CASSPGDSLNQPQHF.

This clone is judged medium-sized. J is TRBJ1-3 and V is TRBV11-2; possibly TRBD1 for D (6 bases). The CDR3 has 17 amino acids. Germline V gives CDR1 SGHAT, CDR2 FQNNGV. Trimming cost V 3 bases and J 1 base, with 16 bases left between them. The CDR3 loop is CASSFPAGGASGNTIYF. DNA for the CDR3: TGTGCCAGCAGCTTCCCGGCGGGGGGCGCTTCTGGAAACACCATATATTTT.

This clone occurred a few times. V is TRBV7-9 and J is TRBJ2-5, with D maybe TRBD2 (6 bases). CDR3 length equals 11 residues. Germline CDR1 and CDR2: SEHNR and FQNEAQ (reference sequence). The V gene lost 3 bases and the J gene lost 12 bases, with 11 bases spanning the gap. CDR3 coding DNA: TGTGCCAGCAGCTTGGAGGGACTCAAGTACTTC. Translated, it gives CASSLEGLKYF.

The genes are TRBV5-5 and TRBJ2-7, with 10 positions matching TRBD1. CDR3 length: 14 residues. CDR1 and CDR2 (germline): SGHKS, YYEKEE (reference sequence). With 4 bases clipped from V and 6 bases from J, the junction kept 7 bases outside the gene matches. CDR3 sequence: CASSPGTGVREQYF. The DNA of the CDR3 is TGTGCCAGCAGCCCCGGGACAGGGGTCCGCGAGCAGTACTTC.

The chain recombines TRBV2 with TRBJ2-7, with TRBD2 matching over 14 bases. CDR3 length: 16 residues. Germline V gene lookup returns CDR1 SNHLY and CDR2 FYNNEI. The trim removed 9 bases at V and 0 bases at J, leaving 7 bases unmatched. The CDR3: CASGTSGGRSSYEQYF. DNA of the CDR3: TGTGCCAGTGGGACTAGCGGGGGTCGTAGCTCCTACGAGCAGTACTTC.

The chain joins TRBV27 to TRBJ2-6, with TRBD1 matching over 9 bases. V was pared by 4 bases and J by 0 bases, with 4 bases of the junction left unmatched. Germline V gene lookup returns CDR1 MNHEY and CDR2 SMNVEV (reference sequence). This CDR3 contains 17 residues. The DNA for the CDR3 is TGTGCCAGCAGTTCCTCGGGACAGGGCTCTGGGGCCAACGTCCTGACTTTC. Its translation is CASSSSGQGSGANVLTF.

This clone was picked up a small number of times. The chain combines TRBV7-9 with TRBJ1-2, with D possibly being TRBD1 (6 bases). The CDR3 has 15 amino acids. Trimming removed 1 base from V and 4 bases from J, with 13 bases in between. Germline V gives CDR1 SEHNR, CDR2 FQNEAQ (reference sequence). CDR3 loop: CASSLGQVDFYGYTF. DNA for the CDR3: TGTGCCAGCAGCTTAGGACAGGTTGATTTCTATGGCTACACCTTC.

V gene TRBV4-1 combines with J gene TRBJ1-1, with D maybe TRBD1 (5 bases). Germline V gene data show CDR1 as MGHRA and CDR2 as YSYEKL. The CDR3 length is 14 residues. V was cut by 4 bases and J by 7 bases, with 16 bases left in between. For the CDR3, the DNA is TGCGCCAGCAGCCGCATGGGAGGGGCGGGTGAAGCTTTCTTT. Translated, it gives CASSRMGGAGEAFF.

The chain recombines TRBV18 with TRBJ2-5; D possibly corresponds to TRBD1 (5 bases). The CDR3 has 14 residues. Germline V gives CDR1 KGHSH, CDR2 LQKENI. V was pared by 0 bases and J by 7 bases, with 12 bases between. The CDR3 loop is CASSPPGVVRTQYF. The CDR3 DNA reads TGTGCCAGCTCACCACCAGGGGTTGTAAGGACCCAGTACTTC.

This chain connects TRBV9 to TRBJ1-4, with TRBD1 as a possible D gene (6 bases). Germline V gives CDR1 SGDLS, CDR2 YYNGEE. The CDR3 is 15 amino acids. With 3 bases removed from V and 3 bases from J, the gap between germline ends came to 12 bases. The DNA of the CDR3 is TGTGCCAGCAGCGAGGGAGCAGGGGCTAATGAAAAACTGTTTTTT. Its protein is CASSEGAGANEKLFF.

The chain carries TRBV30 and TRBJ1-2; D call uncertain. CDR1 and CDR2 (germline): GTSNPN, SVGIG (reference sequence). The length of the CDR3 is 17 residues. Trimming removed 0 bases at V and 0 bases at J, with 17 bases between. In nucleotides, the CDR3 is TGTGCCTGGAGTGTACATCTCCGGCAGGCAACTAACTATGGCTACACCTTC. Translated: CAWSVHLRQATNYGYTF.

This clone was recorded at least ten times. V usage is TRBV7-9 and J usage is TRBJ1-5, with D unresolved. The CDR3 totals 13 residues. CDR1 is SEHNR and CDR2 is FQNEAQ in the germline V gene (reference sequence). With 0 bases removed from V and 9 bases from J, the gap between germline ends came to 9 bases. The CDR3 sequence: CASSLAGDGPQHF. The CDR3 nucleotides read TGTGCCAGCAGCTTAGCAGGAGATGGGCCCCAGCATTTT.

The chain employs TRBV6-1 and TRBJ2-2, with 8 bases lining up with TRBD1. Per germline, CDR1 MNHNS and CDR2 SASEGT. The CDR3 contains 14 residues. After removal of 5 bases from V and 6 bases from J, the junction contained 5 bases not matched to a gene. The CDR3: CASSSGQGPGELFF. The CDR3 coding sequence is TGTGCCAGCAGTTCTGGACAGGGCCCCGGGGAGCTGTTTTTT.

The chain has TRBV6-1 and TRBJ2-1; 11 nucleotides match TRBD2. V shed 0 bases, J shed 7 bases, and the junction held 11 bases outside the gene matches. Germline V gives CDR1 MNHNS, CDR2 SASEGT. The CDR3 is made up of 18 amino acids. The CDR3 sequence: CASSEAFGTSGSGNEQFF. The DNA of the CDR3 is TGTGCCAGCAGTGAAGCGTTTGGAACTAGCGGGAGTGGAAATGAGCAGTTCTTC.